Reported below is one TCR beta chain. Germline V lookup: CDR1 SGHAT, CDR2 FQDESV (reference sequence). CDR3 length: 13 amino acids. V was cut by 5 bases and J by 1 base, with 8 bases left in between. This record belongs to a study of blood T cell repertoires in COVID-19. Profiling relied on immunoSEQ multiplex PCR, and the TCRdb table lists in-frame clones only, not all of them. The sample includes tens of thousands of clones, less than 85% seen only once; the top ten take over 15%. The material sequenced was peripheral blood. This TCR was sampled from a man aged 65-85 years with active COVID-19. V gene TRBV11-1 combines with J gene TRBJ1-1, with D unclear. As DNA, the CDR3 is TGTGCCAGCAGCCAACACACGAACACTGAAGCTTTCTTT. It yields the protein CASSQHTNTEAFF.